This TCR beta chain comes out of a study of cytomegalovirus exposure and HLA in healthy donors. Primers included in the PCR were 60 Vbeta and 13 Jbeta primers. The repertoire was sequenced with immunoSEQ multiplex PCR; TCRdb's copy has only in-frame clones and lacks some. Found here are 100,000 to 150,000 clones, less than 20% of them singletons; the top ten hold over 1.5%. CDR1 and CDR2 from the germline V gene are SEHNR and FQNEAQ (reference sequence). V lost 3 bases to trimming and J lost 0 bases; unmatched junction nucleotides: 3. The CDR3 runs to 17 residues. This clone has more than one count but fewer than ten.

The TCR originated in a young woman in good health and CMV-seronegative. The chain employs TRBV7-9 and TRBJ2-6; TRBD2 matches 9 bases. Input material: PBMCs. The CDR3 DNA reads as TGTGCCAGCAGCTTTTCTAGCGGGACCTCTGGGGCCAACGTCCTGACTTTC. Its protein is CASSFSSGTSGANVLTF.